This T cell receptor beta chain was captured by sequencing in a study of blood T cell repertoires in COVID-19. Clones were sequenced by immunoSEQ multiplex PCR, and TCRdb holds only the in-frame ones, with some missing. The data contain about 36,000 clones, over 75% of them singletons. Trimming shortened V by 3 bases and J by 3 bases, and 12 bases separated the two germline ends. The CDR3 spans 15 residues. The V gene's germline CDR1 is WNHNN and CDR2 SYGVQD (reference sequence). The receptor's source is a human donor in a cohort sampled during active COVID-19. The gene calls are TRBV10-1 and TRBJ2-1, with a weak D call TRBD2 (6 bases). The sequencing input was peripheral blood. The CDR3 here is CASSDSVSGYNEQFF. CDR3 DNA: TGCGCCAGCAGTGATTCTGTTAGCGGCTACAATGAGCAGTTCTTC.